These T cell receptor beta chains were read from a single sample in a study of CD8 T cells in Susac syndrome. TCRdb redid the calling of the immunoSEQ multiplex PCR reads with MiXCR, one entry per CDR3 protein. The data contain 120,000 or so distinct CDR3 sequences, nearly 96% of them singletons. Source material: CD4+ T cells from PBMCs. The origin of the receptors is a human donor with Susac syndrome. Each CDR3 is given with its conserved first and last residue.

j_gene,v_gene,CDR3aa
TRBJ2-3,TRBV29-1,CSVRLGGSTDTQYF
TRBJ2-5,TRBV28,CASTSPDVQETQYF
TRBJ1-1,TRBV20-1,CSASGGLGTEAFF
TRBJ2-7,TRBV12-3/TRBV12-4,CASSLQWYEQYF
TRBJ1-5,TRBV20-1,CSASLAGQPQHF
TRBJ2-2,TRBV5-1,CASSPSGDTGELFF
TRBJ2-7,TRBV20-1,CSATGTFSYEQYF
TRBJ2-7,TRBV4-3,CASSHNPSGDLGEQYF
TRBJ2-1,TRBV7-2,CASALLSASPNEQFF
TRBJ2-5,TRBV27,CASGQETQYF
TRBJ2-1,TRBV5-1,CASRWVPSATGGNEQFF
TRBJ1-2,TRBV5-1,CASSKGQPGNYGYTF
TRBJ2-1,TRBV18,CASSPGPLSYNEQFF
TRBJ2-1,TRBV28,CASSSPRTGVEQFF
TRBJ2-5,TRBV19,CATRELGQETQYF
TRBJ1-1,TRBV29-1,CSAQGSPVNTEAFF
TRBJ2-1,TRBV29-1,CSVDPTSGGGGEQFF
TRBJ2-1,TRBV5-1,CASSPGVGGENEQFF
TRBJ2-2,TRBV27,CASSASQGRTGELFF
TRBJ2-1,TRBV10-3,CAISESGLPSYNEQFF
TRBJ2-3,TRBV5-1,CASSGREGQDTQYF
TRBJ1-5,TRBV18,CASSPQGQSNQPQHF
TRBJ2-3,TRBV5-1,CASSLEGPYTQYF
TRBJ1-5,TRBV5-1,CASSLGQGVDQPQHF